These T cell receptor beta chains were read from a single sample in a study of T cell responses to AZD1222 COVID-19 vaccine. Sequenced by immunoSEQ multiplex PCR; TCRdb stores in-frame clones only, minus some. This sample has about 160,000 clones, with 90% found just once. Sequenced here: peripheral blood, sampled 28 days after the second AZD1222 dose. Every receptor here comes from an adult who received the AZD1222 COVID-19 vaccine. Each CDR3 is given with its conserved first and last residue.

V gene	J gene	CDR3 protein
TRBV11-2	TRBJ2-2	CASSLEASGWQLFF
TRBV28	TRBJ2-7	CASRRPGLREQYF
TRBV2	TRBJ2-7	CASSEGLREQYF
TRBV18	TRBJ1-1	CASSPQPQMVAGSEAFF
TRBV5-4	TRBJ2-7	CASSPGQLPYEQYF
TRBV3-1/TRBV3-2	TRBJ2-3	CASSQVASTQYF
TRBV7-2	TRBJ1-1	CASSLNGNTEAFF
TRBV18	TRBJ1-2	CASSPRGSDGYTF
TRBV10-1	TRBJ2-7	CASSEDLLAYEQYF
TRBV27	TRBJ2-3	CASSLLRTPLSTDTQYF
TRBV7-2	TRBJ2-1	CASSFSSGRAKFF
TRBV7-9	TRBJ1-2	CASSSGQGLNYGYTF
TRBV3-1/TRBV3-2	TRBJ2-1	CASSQLSSGSSYNEQFF
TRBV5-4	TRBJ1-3	CASSLEQTNSGNTIYF
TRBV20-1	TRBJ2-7	CSASPRDRATYEQYF
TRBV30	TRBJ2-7	CAWRPDLGSYEQYF
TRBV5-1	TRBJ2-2	CASSRTSGRTNTGELFF
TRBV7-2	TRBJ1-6	CASSLTGTGGSPLHF
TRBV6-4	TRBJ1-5	CASSDYDGQPQHF
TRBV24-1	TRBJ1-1	CATPRWAENTEAFF
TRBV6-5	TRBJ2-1	CAAEREPSYNEQFF
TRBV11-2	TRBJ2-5	CASSYGVQETQYF
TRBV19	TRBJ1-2	CASSGSNYGYTF
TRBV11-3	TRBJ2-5	CASSLGGLAGSQETQYF
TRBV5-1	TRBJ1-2	CASSSTGGGGYGYTF
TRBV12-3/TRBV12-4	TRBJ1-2	CASTKDRVYTF
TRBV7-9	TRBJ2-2	CASSLSPTGGRTGELFF
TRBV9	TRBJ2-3	CASSVETSSDTQYF
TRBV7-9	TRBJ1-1	CASSIDRTEAFF
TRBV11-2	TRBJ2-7	CASSLSLWPYEQYF
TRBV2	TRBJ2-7	CASRGLADYEQYF
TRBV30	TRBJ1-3	CAWRSGNTIYF
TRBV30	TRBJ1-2	CAWSVQGYSGYTF
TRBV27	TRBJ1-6	CASSWQPLVSPLHF
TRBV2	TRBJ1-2	CASSGKGATGRYGYTF
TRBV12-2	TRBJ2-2	CASRFLPGLAENTGELFF
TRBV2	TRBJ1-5	CASMGSGGQPQHF
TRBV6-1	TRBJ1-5	CASSEAVQVFNPQQPQHF
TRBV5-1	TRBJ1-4	CASSLGGTSNEKLFF
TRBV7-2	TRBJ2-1	CASSLVGTYNEQFF
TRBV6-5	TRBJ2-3	CASSDQGWTDTQYF
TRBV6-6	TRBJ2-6	CASRYRGPGANVLTF
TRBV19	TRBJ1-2	CASSKGMRGPYGYTF
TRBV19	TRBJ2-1	CASRGRSSYNEQFF
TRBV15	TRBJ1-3	CATSRELWTGSSGNTIYF
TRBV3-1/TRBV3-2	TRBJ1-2	CASSQEGYGYTF
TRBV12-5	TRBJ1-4	CASGLVGGGREKLFF
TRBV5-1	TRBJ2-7	CASSPPGQGLYEQYF
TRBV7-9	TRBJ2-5	CASSPPIGAVETQYF
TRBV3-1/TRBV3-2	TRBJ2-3	CASSPRGGDTDTQYF
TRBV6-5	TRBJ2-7	CASRATGVSYEQYF
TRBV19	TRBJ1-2	CATRTGGGYTF
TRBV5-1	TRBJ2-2	CASSEGPNTGELFF
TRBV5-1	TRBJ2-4	CASSLAEGNIQYF
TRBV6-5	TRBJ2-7	CASSNSVYEQYF
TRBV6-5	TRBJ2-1	CASRPLGVNNEQFF
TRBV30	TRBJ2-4	CAWSVQGAKNIQYF